The T cell receptor (beta chain) described here comes from a study of CD8 T cells in ankylosing spondylitis. The authors made TCR beta libraries by quantitative 5'-RACE with molecular barcodes. Each CDR3 protein gets one entry after TCRdb re-called the 5' RACE reads with MiXCR. The sample consists of about 130,000 distinct CDR3 sequences, roughly 6.6% of them appearing once. This CDR3 is 14 amino acids long. The germline gives CDR1 SNHLY, CDR2 FYNNEI. The germline V and J ends were trimmed by 9 bases and 0 bases, with 13 bases remaining between them. The table lists this clonotype with many counts. The clonotype originates from a male donor with ankylosing spondylitis or in good health (not recorded which). The sequencing sample was made of blood, either unsorted or a sorted T cell fraction (not recorded which). The chain is built from TRBV2 and TRBJ2-3; no clear D. The CDR3 spells CASREDTSTDTQYF. The CDR3 DNA reads TGTGCCAGTAGAGAAGATACTAGCACAGATACGCAGTATTTT.